The T cell receptor (beta chain) described here comes from a study of CD8 T cells in Susac syndrome. Random hexamers were used to reverse transcribe an amount of about 0.45 to 1 ug RNA. immunoSEQ multiplex PCR amplified TCR beta CDR3 across 54 Vbeta, 13 Jbeta. TCRdb re-called the immunoSEQ multiplex PCR reads through MiXCR, storing one row per CDR3 protein. The sample records about 71,000 distinct CDR3 sequences, 85% to 95% being singletons. The J segment lost 3 bases and the V segment lost 1 base, leaving 6 bases of the junction unmatched. The CDR3 extends over 15 amino acids. Germline V gives CDR1 SGDLS, CDR2 YYNGEE.

The sequenced sample was CD4+ T cells from PBMCs. This sequence was found in a human donor with Susac syndrome. The gene calls are TRBV9 and TRBJ2-5, with 7 bases aligning to TRBD2. The CDR3, as DNA: TGTGCCAGCAGCGTATTACCGGGGAGGGAAGAGACCCAGTACTTC. This codes for CASSVLPGREETQYF.